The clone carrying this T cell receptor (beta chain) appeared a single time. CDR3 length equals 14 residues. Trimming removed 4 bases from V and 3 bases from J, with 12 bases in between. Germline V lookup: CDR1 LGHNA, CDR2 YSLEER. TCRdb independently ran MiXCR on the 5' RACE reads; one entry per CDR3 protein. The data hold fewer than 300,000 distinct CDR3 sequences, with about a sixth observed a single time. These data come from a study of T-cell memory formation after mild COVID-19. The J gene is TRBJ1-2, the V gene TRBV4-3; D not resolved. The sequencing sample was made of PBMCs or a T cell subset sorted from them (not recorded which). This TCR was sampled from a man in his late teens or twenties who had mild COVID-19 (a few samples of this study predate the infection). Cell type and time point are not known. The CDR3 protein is CASSREPSDYGYTF. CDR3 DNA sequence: TGCGCCAGCAGCCGAGAACCGAGCGACTATGGCTACACCTTC.